This T cell receptor beta chain originates from a study of human T cells and chemical hapten exposure. Overall study context: Patch tests containing 0.01% DPC, applied to the upper back, were read at 6 days.

Study-level results: Versus controls, significantly more large CDR3 similarity clusters arose from expanded TCRs.

During construction of the library, unique molecular identifiers were attached to individual cDNA molecules for quantitative, reproducible TCR counting. TCRdb used MiXCR to reprocess the RACE reads, holding one entry per CDR3 protein. The table includes 300,000 to 350,000 distinct CDR3 sequences, about 7% detected once. This clonotype was counted many times. Its antigen is not identified. Time point reported: patch test 1, 2 weeks after DPC sensitization. Treatment indicated: therapeutic diphenylcyclopropenone sensitization with weekly scalp DPC. At every patch-test visit, blood was drawn before the patch test was applied. The CDR3 runs 15 residues. Germline V gene sequence: CDR1 LGHNA, CDR2 YSLEER. Trimming stripped 4 bases from V and 0 bases from J, with 9 bases between.

The chain uses TRBV4-3 and TRBJ1-4, with D unresolved. This sample comprised whole blood, obtained in connection with sensitization to the hapten diphenylcyclopropenone (DPC). This clonotype was sampled from a woman younger than 35 with alopecia areata. Some clones in this sample may be carry-over from other donors' samples. The CDR3 DNA is TGCGCCAGCAGCCCCGGACCGACAACTAATGAAAAACTGTTTTTT. Translation gives CASSPGPTTNEKLFF.